This T cell receptor beta chain is drawn from a study of vaccination effects on CD4 cells after COVID-19. With respect to this clone: Antigen: not known.

Method: immunoSEQ multiplex PCR; TCRdb's copy keeps in-frame clones and lacks some. Of 27,000 or so clones listed, about 70% are singletons. The CDR3 loop spans 14 amino acids. The V gene's germline CDR1 is SGDLS and CDR2 YYNGEE. V gave up 4 bases and J gave up 3 bases; unmatched junction bases: 4. ViraFEST expansion of antigen-specific CD4+ T cells with viral peptide pools preceded sequencing. CD4+ T cells were isolated after 10 days of culture. The healthy vaccine recipients, who had no prior SARS-CoV-2 infection, showed negative nucleocapsid antibodies. The source material was CD4+ T cells from PBMCs cultured with SARS-CoV-2 spike peptides, sampled before COVID-19 vaccination. V is TRBV9 and J is TRBJ1-2; 9 bases are a match to TRBD1. The receptor was isolated from a human donor who received a COVID-19 vaccine. CDR3 amino acids: CASSFTGGDYGYTF. CDR3 nucleotide sequence: TGTGCCAGCAGCTTCACAGGGGGCGACTATGGCTACACCTTC.